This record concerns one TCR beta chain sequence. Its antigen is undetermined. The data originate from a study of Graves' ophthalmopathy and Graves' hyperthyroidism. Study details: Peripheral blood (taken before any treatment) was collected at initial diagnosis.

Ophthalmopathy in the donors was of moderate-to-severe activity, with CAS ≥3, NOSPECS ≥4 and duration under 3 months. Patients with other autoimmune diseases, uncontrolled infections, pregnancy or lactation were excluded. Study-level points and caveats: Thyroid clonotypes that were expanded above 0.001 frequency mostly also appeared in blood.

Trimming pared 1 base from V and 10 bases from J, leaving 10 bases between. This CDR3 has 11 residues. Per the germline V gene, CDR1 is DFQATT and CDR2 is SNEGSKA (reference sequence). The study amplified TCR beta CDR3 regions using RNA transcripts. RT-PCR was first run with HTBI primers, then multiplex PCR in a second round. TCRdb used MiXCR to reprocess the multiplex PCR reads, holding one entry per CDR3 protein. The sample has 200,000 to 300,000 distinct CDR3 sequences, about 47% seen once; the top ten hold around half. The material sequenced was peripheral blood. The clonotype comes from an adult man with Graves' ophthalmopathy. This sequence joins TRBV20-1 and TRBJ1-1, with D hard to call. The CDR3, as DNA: TGCAGTGCTAGAGGGATAGAGGGAGCTTTCTTT. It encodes CSARGIEGAFF.